The TCR beta chain described here comes from a study of glioma-infiltrating T cells after dendritic cell vaccination. Study as a whole: Autologous tumor lysate was loaded overnight onto monocyte-derived dendritic cells grown seven to eight days with IL-4 and GM-CSF. Three intradermal dendritic cell vaccine injections were given every two weeks.

Here immunoSEQ multiplex PCR was the method, and the copy in TCRdb shows in-frame clones only, minus some. This sample has 100,000 or so clones; around 80% occur once, and the top ten carry 5.4%. This clone occurred many times. Trimming removed 0 bases at V and 5 bases at J, with 15 bases between. CDR3 size: 16 residues. CDR1 SGHRS and CDR2 YFSETQ come from the germline V gene. Regarding time point: after dendritic cell vaccination, including at tumor progression/relapse. The input for sequencing was blood, taken after dendritic cell vaccination. The clonotype comes from a human donor with glioblastoma. The J gene is TRBJ1-3, the V gene TRBV5-1; no firm D call. CDR3 region: CASSLGPDGERNTIYF. The CDR3 region has the DNA TGCGCCAGCAGCTTGGGGCCTGACGGGGAAAGAAACACCATATATTTT.